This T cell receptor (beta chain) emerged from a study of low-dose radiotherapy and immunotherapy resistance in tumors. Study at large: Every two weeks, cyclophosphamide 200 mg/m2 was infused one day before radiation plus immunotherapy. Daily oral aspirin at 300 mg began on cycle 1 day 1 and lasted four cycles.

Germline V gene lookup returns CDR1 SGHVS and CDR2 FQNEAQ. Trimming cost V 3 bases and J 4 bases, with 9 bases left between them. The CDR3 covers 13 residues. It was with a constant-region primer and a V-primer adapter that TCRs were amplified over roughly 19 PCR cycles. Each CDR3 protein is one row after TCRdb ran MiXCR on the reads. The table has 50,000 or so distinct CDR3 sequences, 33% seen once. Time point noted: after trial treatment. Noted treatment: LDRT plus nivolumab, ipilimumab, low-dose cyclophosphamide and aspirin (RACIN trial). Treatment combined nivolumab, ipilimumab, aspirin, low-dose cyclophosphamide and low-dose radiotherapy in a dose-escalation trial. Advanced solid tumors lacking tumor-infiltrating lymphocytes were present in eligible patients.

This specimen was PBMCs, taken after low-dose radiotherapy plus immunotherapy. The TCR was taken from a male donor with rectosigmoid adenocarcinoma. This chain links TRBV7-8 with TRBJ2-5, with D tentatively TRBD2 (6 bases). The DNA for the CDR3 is TGTGCCAGCAGCTTTATGGGGGGAGAGACCCAGTACTTC. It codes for CASSFMGGETQYF.